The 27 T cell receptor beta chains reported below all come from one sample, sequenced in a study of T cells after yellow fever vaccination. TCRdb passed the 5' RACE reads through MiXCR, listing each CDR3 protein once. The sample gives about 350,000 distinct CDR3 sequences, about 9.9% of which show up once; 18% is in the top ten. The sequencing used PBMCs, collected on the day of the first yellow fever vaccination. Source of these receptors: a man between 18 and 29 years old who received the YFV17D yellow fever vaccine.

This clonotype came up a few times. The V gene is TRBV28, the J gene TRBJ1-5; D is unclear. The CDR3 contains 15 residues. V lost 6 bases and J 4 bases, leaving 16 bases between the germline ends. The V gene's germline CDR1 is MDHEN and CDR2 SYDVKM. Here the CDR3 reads CASSYPGLSNQPQHF. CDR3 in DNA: TGTGCCAGCAGCTATCCCGGACTGTCAAATCAGCCCCAGCATTTT.

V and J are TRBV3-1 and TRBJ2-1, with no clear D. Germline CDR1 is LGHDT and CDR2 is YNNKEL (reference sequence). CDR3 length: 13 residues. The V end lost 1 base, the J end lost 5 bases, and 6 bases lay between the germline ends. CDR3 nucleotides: TGTGCCAGCAGCCAAGGAGGAAACAATGAGCAGTTCTTC. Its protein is CASSQGGNNEQFF.

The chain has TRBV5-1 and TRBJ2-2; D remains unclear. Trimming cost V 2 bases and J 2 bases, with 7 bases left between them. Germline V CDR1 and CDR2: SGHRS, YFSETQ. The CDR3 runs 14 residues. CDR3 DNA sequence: TGCGCCAGCAGCTTCGGGTCCAACACCGGGGAGCTGTTTTTT. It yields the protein CASSFGSNTGELFF.

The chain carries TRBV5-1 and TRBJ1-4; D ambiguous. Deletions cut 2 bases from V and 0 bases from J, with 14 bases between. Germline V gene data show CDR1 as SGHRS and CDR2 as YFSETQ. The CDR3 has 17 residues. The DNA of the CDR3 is TGCGCCAGCAGCTTTAATCCCCTGACGGCAACTAATGAAAAACTGTTTTTT. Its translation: CASSFNPLTATNEKLFF.

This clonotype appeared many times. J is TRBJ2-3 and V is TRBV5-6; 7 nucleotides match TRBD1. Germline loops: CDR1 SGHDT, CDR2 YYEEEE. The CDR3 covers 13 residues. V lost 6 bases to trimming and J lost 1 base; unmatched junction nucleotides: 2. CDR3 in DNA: TGTGCCAGCATCGACAGGGGCACAGATACGCAGTATTTT. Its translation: CASIDRGTDTQYF. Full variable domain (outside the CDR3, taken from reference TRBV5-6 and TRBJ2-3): DAGVTQSPTHLIKTRGQQVTLRCSPKSGHDTVSWYQQALGQGPQFIFQYYEEEERQRGNFPDRFSGHQFPNYSSELNVNALLLGDSALYLCASIDRGTDTQYFGPGTRLTVL.

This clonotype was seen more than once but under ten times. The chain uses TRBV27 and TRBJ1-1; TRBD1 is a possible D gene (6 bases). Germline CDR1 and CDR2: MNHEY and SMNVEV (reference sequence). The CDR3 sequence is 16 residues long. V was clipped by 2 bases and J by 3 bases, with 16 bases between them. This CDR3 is CASSLGPGEVYTEAFF. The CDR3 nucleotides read TGTGCCAGCAGTTTAGGGCCAGGGGAGGTGTACACTGAAGCTTTCTTT.

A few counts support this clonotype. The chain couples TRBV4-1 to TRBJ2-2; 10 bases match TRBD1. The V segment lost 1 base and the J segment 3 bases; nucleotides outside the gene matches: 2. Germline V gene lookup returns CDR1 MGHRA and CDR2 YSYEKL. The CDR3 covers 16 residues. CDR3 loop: CASSQAGTGDTGELFF. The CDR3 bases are TGCGCCAGCAGCCAAGCCGGGACAGGGGACACCGGGGAGCTGTTTTTT.

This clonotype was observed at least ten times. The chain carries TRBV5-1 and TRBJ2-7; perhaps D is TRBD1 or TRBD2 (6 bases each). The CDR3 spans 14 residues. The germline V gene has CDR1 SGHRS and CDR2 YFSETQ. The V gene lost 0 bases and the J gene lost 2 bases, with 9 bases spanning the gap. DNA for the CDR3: TGCGCCAGCAGCTTGGCTGGGGGGCCCTACGAGCAGTACTTC. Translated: CASSLAGGPYEQYF.

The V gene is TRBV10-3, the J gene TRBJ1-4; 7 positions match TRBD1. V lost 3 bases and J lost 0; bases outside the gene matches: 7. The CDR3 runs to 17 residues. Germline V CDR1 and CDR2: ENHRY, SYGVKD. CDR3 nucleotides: TGTGCCATCAGTGATTCGGGACAGAAAGCAACTAATGAAAAACTGTTTTTT. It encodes CAISDSGQKATNEKLFF.

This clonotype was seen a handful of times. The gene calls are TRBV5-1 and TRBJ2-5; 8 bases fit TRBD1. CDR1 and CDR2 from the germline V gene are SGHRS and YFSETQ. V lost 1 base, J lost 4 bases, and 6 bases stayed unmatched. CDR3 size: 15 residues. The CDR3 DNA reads TGCGCCAGCAGCTTGCAGGGGGCCGCGCGAGAGACCCAGTACTTC. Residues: CASSLQGAARETQYF.

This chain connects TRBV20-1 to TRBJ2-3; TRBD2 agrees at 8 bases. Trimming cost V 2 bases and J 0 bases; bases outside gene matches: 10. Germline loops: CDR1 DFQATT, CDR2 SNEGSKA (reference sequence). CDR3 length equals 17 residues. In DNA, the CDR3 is TGCAGTGCTAGACCACTAGCGGATGACTCTAGCACAGATACGCAGTATTTT. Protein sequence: CSARPLADDSSTDTQYF.

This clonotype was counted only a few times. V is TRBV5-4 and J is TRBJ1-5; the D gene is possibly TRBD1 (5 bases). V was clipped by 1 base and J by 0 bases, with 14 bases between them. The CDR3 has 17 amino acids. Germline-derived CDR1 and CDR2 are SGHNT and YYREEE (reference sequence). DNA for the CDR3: TGTGCCAGCAGCTTGTGGCAGGGCAAATATAGCAATCAGCCCCAGCATTTT. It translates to CASSLWQGKYSNQPQHF.

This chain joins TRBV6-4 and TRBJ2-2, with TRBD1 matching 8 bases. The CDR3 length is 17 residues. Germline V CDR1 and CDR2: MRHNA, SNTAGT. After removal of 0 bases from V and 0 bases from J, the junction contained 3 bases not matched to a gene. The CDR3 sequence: CASSDSSGGANTGELFF. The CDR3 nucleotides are TGTGCCAGCAGTGACTCATCAGGGGGCGCGAACACCGGGGAGCTGTTTTTT.

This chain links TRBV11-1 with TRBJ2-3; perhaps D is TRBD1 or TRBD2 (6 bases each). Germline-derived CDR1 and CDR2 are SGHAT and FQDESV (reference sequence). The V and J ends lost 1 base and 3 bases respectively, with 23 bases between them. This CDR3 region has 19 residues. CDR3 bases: TGTGCCAGCAGCTTAGATACCGGGGGCACGAAAGGTTGGACAGATACGCAGTATTTT. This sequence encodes CASSLDTGGTKGWTDTQYF.

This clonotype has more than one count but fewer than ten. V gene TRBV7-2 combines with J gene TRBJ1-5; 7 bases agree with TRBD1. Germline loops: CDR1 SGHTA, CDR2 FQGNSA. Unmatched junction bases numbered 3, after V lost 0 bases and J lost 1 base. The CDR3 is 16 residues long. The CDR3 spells CASSLATGQSNQPQHF. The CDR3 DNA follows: TGTGCCAGCAGCTTAGCCACGGGACAGAGCAATCAGCCCCAGCATTTT.

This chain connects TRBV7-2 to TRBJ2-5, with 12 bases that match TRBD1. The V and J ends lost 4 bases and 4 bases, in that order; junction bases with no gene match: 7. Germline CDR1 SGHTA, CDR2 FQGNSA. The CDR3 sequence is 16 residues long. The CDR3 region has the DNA TGTGCCAGCAGCTCCGCCGGGACAGGGGGCGGAGAGACCCAGTACTTC. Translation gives CASSSAGTGGGETQYF.

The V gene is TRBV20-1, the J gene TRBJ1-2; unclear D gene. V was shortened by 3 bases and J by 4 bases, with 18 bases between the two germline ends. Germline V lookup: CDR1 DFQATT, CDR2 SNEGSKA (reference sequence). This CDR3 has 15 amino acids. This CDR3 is CSASPFKARPYGYTF. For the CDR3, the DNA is TGCAGTGCTAGTCCCTTTAAGGCGCGACCCTATGGCTACACCTTC.

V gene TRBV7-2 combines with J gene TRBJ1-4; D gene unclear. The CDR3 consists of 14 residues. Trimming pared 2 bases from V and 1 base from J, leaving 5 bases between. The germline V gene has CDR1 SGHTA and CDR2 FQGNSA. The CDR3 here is CASSLQITNEKLFF. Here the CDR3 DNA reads TGTGCCAGCAGCTTACAGATAACTAATGAAAAACTGTTTTTT.

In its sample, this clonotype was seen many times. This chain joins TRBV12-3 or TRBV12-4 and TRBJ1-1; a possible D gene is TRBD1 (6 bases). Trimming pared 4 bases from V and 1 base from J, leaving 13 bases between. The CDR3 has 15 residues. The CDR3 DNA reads TGTGCCAGCAGTTCCCACAGGGCCACGAACACTGAAGCTTTCTTT. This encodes CASSSHRATNTEAFF.

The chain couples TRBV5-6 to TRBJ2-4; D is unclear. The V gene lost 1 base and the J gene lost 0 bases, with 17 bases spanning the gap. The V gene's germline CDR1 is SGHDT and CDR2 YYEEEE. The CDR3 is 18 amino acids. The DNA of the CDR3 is TGTGCCAGCAGCTTGCGTGGTCACCTCCAGAGAGCCAAAAACATTCAGTACTTC. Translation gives CASSLRGHLQRAKNIQYF.

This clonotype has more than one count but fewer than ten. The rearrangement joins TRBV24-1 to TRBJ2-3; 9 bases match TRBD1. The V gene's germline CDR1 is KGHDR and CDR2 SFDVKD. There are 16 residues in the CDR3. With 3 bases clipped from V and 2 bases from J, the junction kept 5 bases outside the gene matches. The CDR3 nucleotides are TGTGCCACCAGTGATGGGGGGACAGGGTACACAGATACGCAGTATTTT. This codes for CATSDGGTGYTDTQYF.

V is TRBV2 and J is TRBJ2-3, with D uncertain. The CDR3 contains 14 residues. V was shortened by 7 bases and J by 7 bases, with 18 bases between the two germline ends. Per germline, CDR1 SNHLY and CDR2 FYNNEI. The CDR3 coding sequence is TGTGCCAGCACCCGGACCCTTTCACAGCATACGCAGTATTTT. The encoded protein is CASTRTLSQHTQYF.

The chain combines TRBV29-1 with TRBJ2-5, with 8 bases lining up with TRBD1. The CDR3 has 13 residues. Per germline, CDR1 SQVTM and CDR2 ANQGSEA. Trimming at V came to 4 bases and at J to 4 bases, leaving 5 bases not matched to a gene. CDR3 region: CSVGTGRSETQYF. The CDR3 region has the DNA TGCAGCGTTGGGACAGGGCGGTCAGAGACCCAGTACTTC.

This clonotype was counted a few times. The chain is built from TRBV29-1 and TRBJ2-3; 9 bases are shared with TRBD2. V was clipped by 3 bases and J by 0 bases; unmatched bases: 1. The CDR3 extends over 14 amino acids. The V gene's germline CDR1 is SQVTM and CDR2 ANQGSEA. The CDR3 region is CSVDSGGSTDTQYF. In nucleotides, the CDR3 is TGCAGCGTTGACAGCGGGGGGAGCACAGATACGCAGTATTTT.

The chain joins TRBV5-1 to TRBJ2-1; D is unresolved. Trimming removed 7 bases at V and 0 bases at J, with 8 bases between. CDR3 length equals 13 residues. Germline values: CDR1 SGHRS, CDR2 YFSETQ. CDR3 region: CASAGSSYNEQFF. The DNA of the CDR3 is TGCGCCAGCGCCGGAAGCTCCTACAATGAGCAGTTCTTC.

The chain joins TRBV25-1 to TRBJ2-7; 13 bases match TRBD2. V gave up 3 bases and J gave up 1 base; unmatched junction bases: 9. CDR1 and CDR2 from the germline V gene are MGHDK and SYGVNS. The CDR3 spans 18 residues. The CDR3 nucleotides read TGTGCCAGCAGTGACGGACTAGCGGGGGCCCCGCGGTCCTACGAGCAGTACTTC. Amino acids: CASSDGLAGAPRSYEQYF.

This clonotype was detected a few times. The CDR3 DNA reads as TGTGCCAGCAGTTACTACGAGGGGGCGGGGTACGAGCAGTACTTC. Amino acids: CASSYYEGAGYEQYF. The chain joins TRBV6-5 to TRBJ2-7, with D possibly being TRBD1 (7 bases). This CDR3 region has 15 residues. V was cut by 1 base and J by 4 bases, with 14 bases left in between. CDR1 is MNHEY, CDR2 SVGAGI, per germline.